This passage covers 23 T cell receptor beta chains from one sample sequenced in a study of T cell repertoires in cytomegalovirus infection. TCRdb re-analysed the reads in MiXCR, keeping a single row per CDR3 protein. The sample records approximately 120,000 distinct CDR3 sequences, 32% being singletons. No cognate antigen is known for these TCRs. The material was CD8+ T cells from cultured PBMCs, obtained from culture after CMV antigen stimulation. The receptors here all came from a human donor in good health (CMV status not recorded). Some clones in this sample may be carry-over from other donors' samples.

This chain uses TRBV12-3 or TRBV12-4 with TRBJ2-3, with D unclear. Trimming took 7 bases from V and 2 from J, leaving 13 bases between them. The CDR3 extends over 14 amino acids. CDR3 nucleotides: TGTGCCAGCACCCCCGGGTCCCACACAGATACGCAGTATTTT. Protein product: CASTPGSHTDTQYF.

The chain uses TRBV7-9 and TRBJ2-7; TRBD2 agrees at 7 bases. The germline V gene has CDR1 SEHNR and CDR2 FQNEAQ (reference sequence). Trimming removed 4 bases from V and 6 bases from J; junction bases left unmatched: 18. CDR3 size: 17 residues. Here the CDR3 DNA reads TGTGCCAGCAGCTATCCCGCAAACGGGGGAGGGGTGTTCGAGCAGTACTTC. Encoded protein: CASSYPANGGGVFEQYF.

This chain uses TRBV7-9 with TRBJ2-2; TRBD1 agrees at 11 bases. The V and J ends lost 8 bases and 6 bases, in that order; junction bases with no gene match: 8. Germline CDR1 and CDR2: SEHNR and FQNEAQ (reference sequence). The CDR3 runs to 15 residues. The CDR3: CASGRTGGFSGELFF. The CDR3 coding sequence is TGTGCCAGCGGCCGGACAGGGGGCTTTTCCGGGGAGCTGTTTTTT.

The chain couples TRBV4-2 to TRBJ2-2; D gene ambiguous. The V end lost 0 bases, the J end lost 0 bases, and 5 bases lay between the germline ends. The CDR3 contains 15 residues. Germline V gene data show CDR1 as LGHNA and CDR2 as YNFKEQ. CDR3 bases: TGTGCCAGCAGCCAAGAAGGACCGAACACCGGGGAGCTGTTTTTT. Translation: CASSQEGPNTGELFF.

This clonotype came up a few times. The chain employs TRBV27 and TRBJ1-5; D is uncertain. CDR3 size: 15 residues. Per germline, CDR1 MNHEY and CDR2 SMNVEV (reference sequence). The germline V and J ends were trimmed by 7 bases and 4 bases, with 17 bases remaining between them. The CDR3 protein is CASTTTGLENQPQHF. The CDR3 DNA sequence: TGTGCCAGCACCACTACCGGACTTGAGAATCAGCCCCAGCATTTT.

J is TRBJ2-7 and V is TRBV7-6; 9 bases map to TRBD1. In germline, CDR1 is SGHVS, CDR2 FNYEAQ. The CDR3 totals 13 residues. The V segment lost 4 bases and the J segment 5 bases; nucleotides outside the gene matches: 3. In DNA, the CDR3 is TGTGCCAGCAGCTCCGGGACAGGGCACGAGCAGTACTTC. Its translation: CASSSGTGHEQYF. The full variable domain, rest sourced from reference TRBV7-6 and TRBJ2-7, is GAGVSQSPRYKVTKRGQDVALRCDPISGHVSLYWYRQALGQGPEFLTYFNYEAQQDKSGLPNDRFSAERPEGSISTLTIQRTEQRDSAMYRCASSSGTGHEQYFGPGTRLTVT.

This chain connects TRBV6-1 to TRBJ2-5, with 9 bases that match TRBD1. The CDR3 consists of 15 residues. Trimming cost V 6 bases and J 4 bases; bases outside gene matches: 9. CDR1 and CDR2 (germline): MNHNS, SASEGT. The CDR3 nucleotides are TGTGCCAGCAGGAGGGGACAGGGTGTTCTAGAGACCCAGTACTTC. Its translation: CASRRGQGVLETQYF.

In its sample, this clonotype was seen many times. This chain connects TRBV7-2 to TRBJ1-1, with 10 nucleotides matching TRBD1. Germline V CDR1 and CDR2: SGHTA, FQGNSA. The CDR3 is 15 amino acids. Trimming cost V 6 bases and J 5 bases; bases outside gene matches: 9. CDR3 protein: CASSVSGTGVTEAFF. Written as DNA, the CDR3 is TGTGCCAGCAGTGTCTCCGGGACAGGGGTTACTGAAGCTTTCTTT.

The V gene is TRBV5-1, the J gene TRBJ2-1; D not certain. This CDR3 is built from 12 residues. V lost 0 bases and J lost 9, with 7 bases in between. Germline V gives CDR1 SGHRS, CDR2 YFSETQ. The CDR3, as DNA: TGCGCCAGCAGCTTGGAGGCACTTGAGCAGTTCTTC. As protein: CASSLEALEQFF.

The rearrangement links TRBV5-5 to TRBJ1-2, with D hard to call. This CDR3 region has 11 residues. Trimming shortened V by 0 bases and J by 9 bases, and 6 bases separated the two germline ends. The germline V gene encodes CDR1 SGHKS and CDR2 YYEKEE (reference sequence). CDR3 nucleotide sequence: TGTGCCAGCAGCTTGGACAACAGCTACACCTTC. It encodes CASSLDNSYTF.

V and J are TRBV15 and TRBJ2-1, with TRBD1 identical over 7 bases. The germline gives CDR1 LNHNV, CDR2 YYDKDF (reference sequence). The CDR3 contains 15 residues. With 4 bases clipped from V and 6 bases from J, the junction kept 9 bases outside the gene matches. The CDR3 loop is CATSITRTGRNEQFF. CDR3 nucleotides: TGTGCCACCAGCATCACACGGACAGGACGCAATGAGCAGTTCTTC.

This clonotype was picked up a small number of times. The CDR3 spells CASLRLAGGSPETQYF. DNA for the CDR3: TGTGCCAGCCTCAGACTAGCGGGGGGATCGCCAGAGACCCAGTACTTC. This chain joins TRBV12-3 or TRBV12-4 and TRBJ2-5; 13 bases map to TRBD2. The CDR3 is made up of 16 amino acids. V shed 8 bases, J shed 4 bases, and the junction held 10 bases outside the gene matches.

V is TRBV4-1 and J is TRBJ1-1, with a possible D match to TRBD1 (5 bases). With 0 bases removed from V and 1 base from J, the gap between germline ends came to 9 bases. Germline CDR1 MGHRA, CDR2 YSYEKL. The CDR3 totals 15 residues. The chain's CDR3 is CASSQEGRENTEAFF. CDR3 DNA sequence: TGCGCCAGCAGCCAAGAGGGCAGGGAGAACACTGAAGCTTTCTTT.

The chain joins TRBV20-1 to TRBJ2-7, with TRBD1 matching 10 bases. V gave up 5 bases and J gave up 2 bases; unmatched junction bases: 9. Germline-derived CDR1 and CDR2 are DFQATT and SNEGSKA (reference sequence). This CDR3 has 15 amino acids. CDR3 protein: CSAPPGTGVPYEQYF. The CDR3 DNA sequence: TGCAGTGCTCCCCCAGGGACAGGGGTACCCTACGAGCAGTACTTC.

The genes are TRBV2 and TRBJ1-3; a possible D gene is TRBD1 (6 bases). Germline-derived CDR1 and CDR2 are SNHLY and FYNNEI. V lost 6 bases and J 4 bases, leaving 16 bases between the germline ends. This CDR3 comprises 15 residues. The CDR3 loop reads CASSDTGAGGNTIYF. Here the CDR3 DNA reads TGTGCCAGCAGCGACACGGGGGCAGGGGGAAACACCATATATTTT.

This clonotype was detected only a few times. This CDR3 is CASETESGGVTGELFF. The CDR3 DNA follows: TGTGCCAGCGAAACCGAAAGCGGGGGGGTCACCGGGGAGCTGTTTTTT. The chain couples TRBV28 to TRBJ2-2; 10 bases fit TRBD2. The CDR3 length is 16 residues. Germline CDR1 and CDR2: MDHEN and SYDVKM. J was trimmed by 4 bases and V by 8 bases; bases with no gene match: 10.

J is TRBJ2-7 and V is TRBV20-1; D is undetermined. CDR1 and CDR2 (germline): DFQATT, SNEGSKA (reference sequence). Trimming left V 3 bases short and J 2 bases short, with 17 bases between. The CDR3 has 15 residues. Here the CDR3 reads CSASGIQSEPYEQYF. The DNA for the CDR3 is TGCAGTGCTAGTGGGATCCAGTCAGAGCCCTACGAGCAGTACTTC.

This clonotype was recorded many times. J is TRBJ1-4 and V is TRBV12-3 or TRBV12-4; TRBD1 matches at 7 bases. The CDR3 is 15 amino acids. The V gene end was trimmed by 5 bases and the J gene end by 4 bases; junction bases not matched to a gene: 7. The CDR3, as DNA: TGTGCCAGCAGTGACCGGGACAGCCATAATGAAAAACTGTTTTTT. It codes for CASSDRDSHNEKLFF.

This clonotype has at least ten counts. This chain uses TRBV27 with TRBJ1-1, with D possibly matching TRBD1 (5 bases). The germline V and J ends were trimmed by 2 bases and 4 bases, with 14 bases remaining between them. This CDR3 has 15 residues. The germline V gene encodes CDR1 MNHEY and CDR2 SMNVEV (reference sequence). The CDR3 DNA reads TGTGCCAGCAGTTTACAGTCAGGGTTTTTCACTGAAGCTTTCTTT. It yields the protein CASSLQSGFFTEAFF.

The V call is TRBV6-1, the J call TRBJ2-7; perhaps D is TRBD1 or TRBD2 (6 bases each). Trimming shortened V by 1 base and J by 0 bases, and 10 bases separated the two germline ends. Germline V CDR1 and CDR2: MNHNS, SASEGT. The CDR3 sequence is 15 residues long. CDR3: CASSEEWGASYEQYF. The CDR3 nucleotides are TGTGCCAGCAGTGAAGAGTGGGGGGCCTCCTACGAGCAGTACTTC.

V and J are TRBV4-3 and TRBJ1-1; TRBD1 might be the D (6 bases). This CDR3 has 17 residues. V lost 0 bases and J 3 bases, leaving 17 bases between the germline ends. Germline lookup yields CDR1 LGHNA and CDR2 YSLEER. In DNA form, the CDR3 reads TGCGCCAGCAGCCAAGATGGGGGACGGACAGATTACACTGAAGCTTTCTTT. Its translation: CASSQDGGRTDYTEAFF.

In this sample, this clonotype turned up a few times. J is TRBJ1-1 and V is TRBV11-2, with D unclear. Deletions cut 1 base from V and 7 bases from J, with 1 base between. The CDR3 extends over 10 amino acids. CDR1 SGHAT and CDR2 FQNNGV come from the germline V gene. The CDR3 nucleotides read TGTGCCAGCAGCTTAGGTGAAGCTTTCTTT. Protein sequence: CASSLGEAFF.

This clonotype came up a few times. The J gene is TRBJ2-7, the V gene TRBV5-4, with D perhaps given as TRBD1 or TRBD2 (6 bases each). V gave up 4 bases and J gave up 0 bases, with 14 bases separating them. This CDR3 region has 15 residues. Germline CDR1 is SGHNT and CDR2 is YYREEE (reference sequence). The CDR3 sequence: CASSHRDWSSYEQYF. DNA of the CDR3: TGTGCCAGCAGCCACAGGGACTGGAGCTCCTACGAGCAGTACTTC.